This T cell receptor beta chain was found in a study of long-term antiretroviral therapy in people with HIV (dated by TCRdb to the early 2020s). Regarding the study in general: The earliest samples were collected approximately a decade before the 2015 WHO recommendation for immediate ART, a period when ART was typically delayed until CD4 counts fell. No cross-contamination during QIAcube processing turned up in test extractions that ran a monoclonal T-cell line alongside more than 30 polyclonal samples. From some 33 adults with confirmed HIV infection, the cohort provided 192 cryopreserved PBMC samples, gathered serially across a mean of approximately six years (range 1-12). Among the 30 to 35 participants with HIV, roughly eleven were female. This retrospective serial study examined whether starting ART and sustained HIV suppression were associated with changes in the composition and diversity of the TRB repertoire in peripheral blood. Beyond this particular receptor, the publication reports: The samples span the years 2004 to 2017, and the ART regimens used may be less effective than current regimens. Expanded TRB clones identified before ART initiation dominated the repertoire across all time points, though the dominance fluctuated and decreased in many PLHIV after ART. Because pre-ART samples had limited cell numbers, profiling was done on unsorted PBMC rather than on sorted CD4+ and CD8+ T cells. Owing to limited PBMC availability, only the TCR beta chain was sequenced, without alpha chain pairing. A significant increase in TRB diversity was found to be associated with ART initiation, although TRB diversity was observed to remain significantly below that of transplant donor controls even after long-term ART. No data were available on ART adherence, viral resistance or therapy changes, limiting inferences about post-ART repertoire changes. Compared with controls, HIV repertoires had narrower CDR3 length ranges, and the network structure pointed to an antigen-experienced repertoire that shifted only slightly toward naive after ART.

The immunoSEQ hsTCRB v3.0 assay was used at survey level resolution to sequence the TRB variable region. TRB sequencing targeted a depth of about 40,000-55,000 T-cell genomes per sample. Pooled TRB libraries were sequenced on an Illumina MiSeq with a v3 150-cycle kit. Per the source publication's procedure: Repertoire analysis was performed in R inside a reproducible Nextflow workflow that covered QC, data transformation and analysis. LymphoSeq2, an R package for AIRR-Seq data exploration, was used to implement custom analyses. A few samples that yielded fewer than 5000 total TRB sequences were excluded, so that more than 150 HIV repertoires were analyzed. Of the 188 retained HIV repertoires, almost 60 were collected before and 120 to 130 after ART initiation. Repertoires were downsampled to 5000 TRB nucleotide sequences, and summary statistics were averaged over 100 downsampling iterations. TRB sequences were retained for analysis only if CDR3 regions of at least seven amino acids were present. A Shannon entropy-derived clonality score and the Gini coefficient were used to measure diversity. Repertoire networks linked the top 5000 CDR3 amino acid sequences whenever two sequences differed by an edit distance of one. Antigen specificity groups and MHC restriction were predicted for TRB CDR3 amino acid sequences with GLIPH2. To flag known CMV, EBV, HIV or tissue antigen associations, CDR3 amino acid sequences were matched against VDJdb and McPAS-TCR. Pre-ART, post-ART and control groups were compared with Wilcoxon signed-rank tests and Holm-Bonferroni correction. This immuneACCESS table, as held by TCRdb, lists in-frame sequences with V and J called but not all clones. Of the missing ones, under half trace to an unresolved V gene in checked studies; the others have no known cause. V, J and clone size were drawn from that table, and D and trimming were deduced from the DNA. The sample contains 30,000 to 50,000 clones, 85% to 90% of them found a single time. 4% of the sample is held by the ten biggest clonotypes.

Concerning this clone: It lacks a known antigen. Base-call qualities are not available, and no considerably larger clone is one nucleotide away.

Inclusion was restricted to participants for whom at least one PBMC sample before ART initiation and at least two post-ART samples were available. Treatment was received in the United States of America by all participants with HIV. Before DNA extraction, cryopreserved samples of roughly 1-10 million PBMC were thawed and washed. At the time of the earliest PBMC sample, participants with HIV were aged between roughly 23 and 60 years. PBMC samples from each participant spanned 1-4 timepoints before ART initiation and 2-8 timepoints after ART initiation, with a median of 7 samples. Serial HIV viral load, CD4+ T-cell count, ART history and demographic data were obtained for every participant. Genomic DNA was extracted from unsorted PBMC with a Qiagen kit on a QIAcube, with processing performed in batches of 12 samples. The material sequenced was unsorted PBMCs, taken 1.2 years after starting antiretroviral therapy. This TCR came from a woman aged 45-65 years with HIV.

The DNA sequence is given as TGTGCCACCGAACTTAGCGGGGGCCGGTTAAATGAGCAGTTCTTC. This gives the protein CATELSGGRLNEQFF. Recombination linked TRBV6-6 to TRBJ2-1, with 9 junctional bases fitting TRBD2. Reading the germline V gene (reference sequence) gives CDR1 MNHNY and CDR2 SVGAGI. The CDR3 runs 15 residues from the cysteine to the phenylalanine. Just the 45-base CDR3 DNA is kept, in frame starting at base 1. Here V drops 10 bases and J drops 7 bases, and the junction holds 14 bases not matched to any gene.